These 20 T cell receptor beta chains originate from one sample sequenced in a study of shared clonotypes between healthy human individuals. TCRdb's copy holds only in-frame clones and misses some; the assay was immunoSEQ multiplex PCR. This table holds fewer than 200,000 clones, roughly 70% found once. The sample taken for sequencing was memory CD4+ T cells sorted from blood. The subset: CD45RA-negative fraction. The receptors were sampled from a young man in good health.

This rearrangement joins TRBV9 to TRBJ2-1; D uncertain. The germline V gene has CDR1 SGDLS and CDR2 YYNGEE. This CDR3 has 15 amino acids. Between the trimmed V and J ends, which lost 2 bases and 7 bases, there was a span of 16 bases. The CDR3 bases are TGTGCCAGCAGCGTCGAAGGAAAAACCGTAAATGAGCAGTTCTTC. Encoded protein: CASSVEGKTVNEQFF.

The chain is built from TRBV2 and TRBJ2-7; TRBD1 might be the D (6 bases). This CDR3 has 15 residues. Germline V gene sequence: CDR1 SNHLY, CDR2 FYNNEI. The V gene lost 2 bases and the J gene lost 3 bases, with 14 bases spanning the gap. The CDR3 DNA sequence: TGTGCCAGCAGTGAAACTGTCTACAGGGTCTACGAGCAGTACTTC. It is translated as CASSETVYRVYEQYF.

The chain couples TRBV7-3 to TRBJ2-1; TRBD2 aligns across 12 bases. Per the germline V gene, CDR1 is SGHTA and CDR2 is FQGTGA. The CDR3 consists of 19 residues. V trimming: 4 bases; J trimming: 5 bases; junction bases outside the gene matches: 15. The CDR3, as DNA: TGTGCCAGCAGCTCTAACAACATTAGGACTAGCGGGATCCACAATGAGCAGTTCTTC. It yields the protein CASSSNNIRTSGIHNEQFF.

CDR3 DNA: TGTGCCAGCAGCTTAGACAGGGGATCTTATCAGCCCCAGCATTTT. Amino acid sequence: CASSLDRGSYQPQHF. J is TRBJ1-5 and V is TRBV6-6; TRBD1 aligns across 8 bases. The CDR3 loop spans 15 amino acids. The germline gives CDR1 MNHNY, CDR2 SVGAGI (reference sequence). V lost 6 bases and J lost 5; bases outside the gene matches: 9.

This clone was counted between two and nine times. The chain joins TRBV10-3 to TRBJ1-2, with D uncertain. V gave up 4 bases and J gave up 2 bases, with 8 bases separating them. The CDR3 length is 13 residues. Germline V gene lookup returns CDR1 ENHRY and CDR2 SYGVKD. The CDR3 nucleotides are TGTGCCATCAGTGGGGAGGCAAACTATGGCTACACCTTC. It encodes CAISGEANYGYTF.

This clone has a handful of counts. V is TRBV29-1 and J is TRBJ2-3; 10 bases are a match to TRBD2. The CDR3 has 16 residues. From germline, CDR1 is SQVTM and CDR2 ANQGSEA. V shed 1 base, J shed 2 bases, and the junction held 6 bases outside the gene matches. CDR3 region: CSVEVRLAGHTDTQYF. The CDR3 nucleotides read TGCAGCGTTGAAGTAAGACTAGCGGGCCACACAGATACGCAGTATTTT.

This rearrangement joins TRBV27 to TRBJ2-7; TRBD1 is a possible D gene (8 bases). Germline V gives CDR1 MNHEY, CDR2 SMNVEV (reference sequence). Between the trimmed V and J ends, which lost 11 bases and 0 bases, there was a span of 20 bases. The CDR3 has 15 residues. The CDR3 sequence is CAGTHRGGTSYEQYF. The CDR3 coding sequence is TGTGCCGGGACTCACAGGGGGGGGACCTCCTACGAGCAGTACTTC.

J is TRBJ2-7 and V is TRBV11-1; the D is unclear. The CDR3 is 12 residues long. CDR1 SGHAT and CDR2 FQDESV come from the germline V gene (reference sequence). V lost 6 bases and J lost 4, with 10 bases in between. The DNA for the CDR3 is TGTGCCAGCAGTCAAAGGGCGTACGAGCAGTACTTC. Its protein is CASSQRAYEQYF.

The chain employs TRBV28 and TRBJ1-1; 7 positions agree with TRBD1. This CDR3 region has 17 residues. From germline, CDR1 is MDHEN and CDR2 SYDVKM. J was trimmed by 1 base and V by 6 bases; bases with no gene match: 14. CDR3 protein: CASSPQRQGIWNTEAFF. Written as DNA, the CDR3 is TGTGCCAGCAGCCCTCAACGACAGGGTATTTGGAACACTGAAGCTTTCTTT.

In its sample, this clone was seen a few times. The chain has TRBV25-1 and TRBJ2-1, with TRBD2 as a possible D gene (5 bases). Trimming left V 5 bases short and J 0 bases short, with 14 bases between. Germline assignment: CDR1 MGHDK and CDR2 SYGVNS. This CDR3 has 16 residues. CDR3 sequence: CASSPIWSGSYNEQFF. The CDR3 nucleotides are TGTGCCAGCAGTCCCATATGGAGCGGCTCCTACAATGAGCAGTTCTTC.

This clone appeared once. CDR3 sequence (DNA): TGTGCCAGCAGTCCCCAAAGTGGCGGGGAGCTGTTTTTT. Amino acids: CASSPQSGGELFF. The rearrangement links TRBV27 to TRBJ2-2; D not certain. CDR1 and CDR2 from the germline V gene are MNHEY and SMNVEV (reference sequence). The CDR3 contains 13 residues. Trimming left V 5 bases short and J 7 bases short, with 11 bases between.

The J gene is TRBJ1-3, the V gene TRBV6-1; D is unresolved. Germline V gene lookup returns CDR1 MNHNS and CDR2 SASEGT. The CDR3 has 15 amino acids. Deletions cut 6 bases from V and 4 bases from J, with 16 bases between. The CDR3 sequence: CASRALEGRGNTIYF. CDR3 in DNA: TGTGCCAGCAGGGCCCTTGAAGGACGAGGAAACACCATATATTTT.

This clone was observed many times. This sequence joins TRBV7-2 and TRBJ2-3; TRBD2 agrees at 10 bases. The CDR3 consists of 16 residues. Germline V CDR1 and CDR2: SGHTA, FQGNSA. V trimming: 5 bases; J trimming: 1 base; junction bases outside the gene matches: 6. CDR3 bases: TGTGCCAGCAGCGGTCGGACTAGCGGCCGCACAGATACGCAGTATTTT. Encoded protein: CASSGRTSGRTDTQYF.

V usage is TRBV7-1 and J usage is TRBJ2-7; TRBD1 matches 7 bases. TRBV7-1 is filed as an ORF, its function uncertain. V lost 4 bases and J lost 5; bases outside the gene matches: 5. This CDR3 contains 13 residues. The CDR3 loop is CASSLAQGDEQYF. In nucleotides, the CDR3 is TGTGCCAGCAGCTTAGCGCAGGGGGACGAGCAGTACTTC.

The chain couples TRBV29-1 to TRBJ2-2; 7 nucleotides align to TRBD2. The germline CDR1 and CDR2 sequences are SQVTM and ANQGSEA. The CDR3 is 13 amino acids. The CDR3 sequence: CGCRDYPEGELFF. CDR3 coding DNA: TGCGGCTGCCGGGACTACCCGGAAGGGGAGCTGTTTTTT.

The gene calls are TRBV18 and TRBJ2-7, with a tentative D call TRBD1 (6 bases). The CDR3 has 14 amino acids. The germline CDR1 and CDR2 sequences are KGHSH and LQKENI. The ends were cut back, 5 bases at V and 2 bases at J, with 13 bases in the middle. CDR3 nucleotides: TGTGCCAGCTCAGGTGGACAGTTAACCTACGAGCAGTACTTC. Its protein product is CASSGGQLTYEQYF.

The rearrangement uses TRBV18 and TRBJ2-5, with 8 nucleotides matching TRBD1. CDR3 size: 15 residues. The germline V gene encodes CDR1 KGHSH and CDR2 LQKENI. The ends lost 2 bases at V and 1 base at J; junction bases unmatched: 3. The CDR3 sequence is CASSPGTGGQETQYF. The CDR3 region has the DNA TGTGCCAGCTCACCAGGGACAGGTGGCCAAGAGACCCAGTACTTC.

This chain joins TRBV11-3 and TRBJ2-5; D not resolved. The CDR3 sequence is 13 residues long. Trimming removed 1 base at V and 2 bases at J, with 5 bases between. Germline lookup yields CDR1 SGHNT and CDR2 YENEEA. The CDR3 sequence is CASSLVGQETQYF. The CDR3 bases are TGTGCCAGCAGCTTAGTAGGTCAAGAGACCCAGTACTTC.

This clone was detected once. The chain has TRBV11-2 and TRBJ2-2; D ambiguous. V gave up 4 bases and J gave up 3 bases, with 15 bases separating them. Germline CDR1 reads SGHAT; CDR2 reads FQNNGV. The CDR3 is made up of 16 amino acids. The CDR3 nucleotides read TGTGCCAGCAGCTCCGTAGGGCCTACTTACACCGGGGAGCTGTTTTTT. It encodes CASSSVGPTYTGELFF.

The chain joins TRBV29-1 to TRBJ1-1; weak D call: TRBD1 (5 bases). The V end was cut by 4 bases, the J end by 4 bases, with 13 bases between. Germline-derived CDR1 and CDR2 are SQVTM and ANQGSEA. CDR3 length: 13 residues. This chain's CDR3 is CSVAALGGTEAFF. The CDR3 coding sequence is TGCAGCGTTGCAGCTCTCGGGGGCACTGAAGCTTTCTTT.